Listed below are T cell receptor beta chains from one sample, sequenced in a study of T cells in Graves' hyperthyroidism and ophthalmopathy. TCRdb called the multiplex PCR reads again in MiXCR, with one record for every CDR3 protein. The sample lists hundreds of thousands of distinct CDR3 sequences, 11% to 15% occurring once. The sequencing input was blood. The receptors here all came from a woman in her 30s with Graves' hyperthyroidism that later progressed to Graves' ophthalmopathy. CDR3s include the opening cysteine and the closing phenylalanine or tryptophan. D genes are given only for firm matches. Clone size appears in some rows only: once, few, many, or a class for an expanded clone.

cdr3_length	clone_size	v_call	d_call	j_call	cdr3_nt	cdr3_aa
15	many	TRBV7-2	.	TRBJ2-7	TGTGCCAGCTCTCATTCGGGGGGCAGGTTTACCGAGCAGTACTTC	CASSHSGGRFTEQYF
14	many	TRBV29-1	TRBD2	TRBJ2-3	TGCAGCTCCGGGGTAGCGGGAGGGCAGGATACGCAGTATTTT	CSSGVAGGQDTQYF
17	many	TRBV28	TRBD2	TRBJ2-2	TGTGCCAGCATCGATCGAAGACTAGCGGGGGTCACCGGGGAGCTGTTTTTT	CASIDRRLAGVTGELFF
16	few	TRBV3-1	.	TRBJ2-1	TGTGCCAGCAGCCAAGCTGCAGGGGCCCTCTACAATGAGCAGTTCTTC	CASSQAAGALYNEQFF
13	many	TRBV20-1	TRBD1	TRBJ2-3	TGCAGTGCTACCCGACAGGGGGTGGATACGCAGTATTTT	CSATRQGVDTQYF
14	.	TRBV25-1	TRBD1	TRBJ1-2	TGTACCAGCAGTGCGGGACAGGGGGCGATTGGCTACACCTTC	CTSSAGQGAIGYTF
17	few	TRBV6-5	TRBD1	TRBJ1-2	TGTGCCAGCAGTTACTCGAATGTCTTAGGGGGCCCCTCCGGCTACACCTTC	CASSYSNVLGGPSGYTF
16	.	TRBV19	.	TRBJ2-5	TGTGCCAGTAGTATAGCCCTGGACGGACTGGGGGAGACCCAGTACTTC	CASSIALDGLGETQYF
16	many	TRBV9	TRBD1	TRBJ1-5	TGTGCCAGCAGCGCCTCCGGGACAGGGGAATATCAGCCCCAGCATTTT	CASSASGTGEYQPQHF
16	many	TRBV2	TRBD2	TRBJ2-3	TGTGCCAGCAGTGTTGGCGGGAGGCTGAGCACAGATACGCAGTATTTT	CASSVGGRLSTDTQYF
14	.	TRBV6-1	TRBD2	TRBJ2-7	TGTGCCAGCAGTGAAGTGGGAGGGGTCTACGAGCAGTACTTC	CASSEVGGVYEQYF
13	many	TRBV28	.	TRBJ2-1	TGTGCCAACAGGGCGGGCACCTACAATGAGCAGTTCTTC	CANRAGTYNEQFF
12	few	TRBV6-1	.	TRBJ2-7	TGTGCCAGCTCGGCAGGGACTGACGAGCAGTACTTC	CASSAGTDEQYF
13	few	TRBV30	.	TRBJ1-2	TGTGCCTGGAGCGCCGGGGGAAACTATGGCTACACCTTC	CAWSAGGNYGYTF
14	.	TRBV7-3	TRBD2	TRBJ2-1	TGTGCCAGCAGCATAGCGGGAGGGCACAATGAGCAGTTCTTC	CASSIAGGHNEQFF
14	many	TRBV30	TRBD2	TRBJ2-7	TGTGCCTGGAGTGTACAGCGGGGGGCATACGAGCAGTACTTC	CAWSVQRGAYEQYF
15	few	TRBV25-1	TRBD2	TRBJ2-1	TGTGCCAGCAGTGAGGAGCGGGATTTCTACAATGAGCAGTTCTTC	CASSEERDFYNEQFF
11	.	TRBV28	.	TRBJ1-1	TGTGCCAGCAGTTCAGACAGCTTCGGGTTCTTT	CASSSDSFGFF
14	.	TRBV4-2	.	TRBJ1-5	TGTGCCAGCAGCCAACAGGGTAAGGATCAGCCCCAGCATTTT	CASSQQGKDQPQHF
19	.	TRBV6-2/TRBV6-3	TRBD2	TRBJ2-1	TGTGCCAGCAGTGGACCGGGACTAGCGGGGTGGAGCTCCTACAATGAGCAGTTCTTC	CASSGPGLAGWSSYNEQFF
15	many	TRBV28	.	TRBJ2-7	TGTGCCAGCAGTGGAGGGGGGGGCGAATCCTACGAGCAGTACTTC	CASSGGGGESYEQYF
14	many	TRBV30	TRBD1	TRBJ2-5	TGTGCCTGGAGTGTAGGGACAGGGAAAGAGACCCAGTACTTC	CAWSVGTGKETQYF
14	once	TRBV15	.	TRBJ2-7	TGTGCCACCAGCAGAGAAGGATTAACCTACGAGCAGTACTTC	CATSREGLTYEQYF